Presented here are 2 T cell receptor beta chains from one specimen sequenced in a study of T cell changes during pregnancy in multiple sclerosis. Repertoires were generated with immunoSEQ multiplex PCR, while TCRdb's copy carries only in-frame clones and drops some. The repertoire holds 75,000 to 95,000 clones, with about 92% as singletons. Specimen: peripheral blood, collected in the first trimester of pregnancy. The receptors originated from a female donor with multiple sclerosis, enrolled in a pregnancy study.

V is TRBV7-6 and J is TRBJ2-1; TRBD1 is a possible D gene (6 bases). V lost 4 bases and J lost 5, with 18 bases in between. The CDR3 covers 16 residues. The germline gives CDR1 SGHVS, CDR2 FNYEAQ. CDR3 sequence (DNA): TGTGCCAGCAGCTCCCCCGACAGGACCACGAACAATGAGCAGTTCTTC. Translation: CASSSPDRTTNNEQFF. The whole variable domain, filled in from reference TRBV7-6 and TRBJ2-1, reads GAGVSQSPRYKVTKRGQDVALRCDPISGHVSLYWYRQALGQGPEFLTYFNYEAQQDKSGLPNDRFSAERPEGSISTLTIQRTEQRDSAMYRCASSSPDRTTNNEQFFGPGTRLTVL.

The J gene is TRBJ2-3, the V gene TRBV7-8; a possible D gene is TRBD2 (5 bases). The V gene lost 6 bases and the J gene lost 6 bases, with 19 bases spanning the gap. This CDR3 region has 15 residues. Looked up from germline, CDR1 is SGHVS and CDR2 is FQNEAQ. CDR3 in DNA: TGTGCCAGCAGACGAGCGGCGTCCAATAGGGATACGCAGTATTTT. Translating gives CASRRAASNRDTQYF.